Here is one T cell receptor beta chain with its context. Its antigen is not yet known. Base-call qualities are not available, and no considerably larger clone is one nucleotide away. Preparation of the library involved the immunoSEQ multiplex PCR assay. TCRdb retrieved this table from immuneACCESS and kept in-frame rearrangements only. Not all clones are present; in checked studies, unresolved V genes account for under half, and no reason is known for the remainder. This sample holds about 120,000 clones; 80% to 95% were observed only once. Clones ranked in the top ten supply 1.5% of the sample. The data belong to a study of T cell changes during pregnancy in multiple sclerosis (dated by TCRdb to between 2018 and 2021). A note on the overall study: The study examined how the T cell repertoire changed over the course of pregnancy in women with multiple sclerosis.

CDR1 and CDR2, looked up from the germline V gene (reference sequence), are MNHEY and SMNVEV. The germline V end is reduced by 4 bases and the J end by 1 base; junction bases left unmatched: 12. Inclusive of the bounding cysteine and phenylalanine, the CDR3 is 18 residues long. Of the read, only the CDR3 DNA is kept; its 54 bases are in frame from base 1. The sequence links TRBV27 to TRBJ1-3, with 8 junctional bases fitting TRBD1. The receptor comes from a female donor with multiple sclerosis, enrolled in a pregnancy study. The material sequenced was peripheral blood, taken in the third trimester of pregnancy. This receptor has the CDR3 CASSSGTGVYLSGNTIYF. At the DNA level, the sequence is TGTGCCAGCAGTTCGGGGACAGGCGTCTATCTTTCTGGAAACACCATATATTTT.